The 5 T cell receptor beta chains listed next were all sequenced from one sample in a study of T cell changes during pregnancy in multiple sclerosis. Profiled with immunoSEQ multiplex PCR; TCRdb holds only in-frame clones, not every one. The repertoire holds about 36,000 clones, with around 89% as singletons. Material: CD8+ T cells from peripheral blood mononuclear cells, obtained in the third trimester of pregnancy. Receptors originate from a female donor with multiple sclerosis, enrolled in a pregnancy study.

V and J are TRBV27 and TRBJ2-3, with TRBD2 matching over 7 bases. V gave up 0 bases and J gave up 9 bases; unmatched junction bases: 15. CDR1 is MNHEY and CDR2 is SMNVEV in the germline V gene (reference sequence). The CDR3 sequence is 17 residues long. For the CDR3, the DNA is TGTGCCAGCAGTTTATCGCCCCCTAGGGCTAGCGGTGCAACGCAGTATTTT. Protein product: CASSLSPPRASGATQYF.

The CDR3 region is CASSITSYGRGNYGYTF. CDR3 in DNA: TGTGCCAGTAGTATAACTTCTTACGGCAGGGGGAACTATGGCTACACCTTC. J is TRBJ1-2 and V is TRBV19; 7 bases are shared with TRBD1. The CDR3 is 17 residues long. V lost 2 bases to trimming and J lost 2 bases; unmatched junction nucleotides: 11. Germline V gene sequence: CDR1 LNHDA, CDR2 SQIVND (reference sequence).

The gene calls are TRBV6-5 and TRBJ2-1; no clear D gene. Trimming took off 8 bases at V and 14 bases at J, with 16 bases between the two ends. This CDR3 spans 11 amino acids. Looked up from germline, CDR1 is MNHEY and CDR2 is SVGAGI. The CDR3: CASGTSGAEFF. The DNA for the CDR3 is TGTGCCAGCGGCACGTCAGGTGCTGAGTTCTTC.

This clone turned up a few times. The chain combines TRBV7-9 with TRBJ1-2, with D maybe TRBD1 (6 bases). Germline loops: CDR1 SEHNR, CDR2 FQNEAQ (reference sequence). The CDR3 loop spans 15 amino acids. V lost 5 bases to trimming and J lost 4 bases, with 17 bases between them. The CDR3: CASSASWGQGYGYTF. The CDR3, as DNA: TGTGCCAGCAGCGCCTCTTGGGGGCAAGGCTATGGCTACACCTTC.

The V call is TRBV5-1, the J call TRBJ1-1; perhaps TRBD1 as D (5 bases). Germline values: CDR1 SGHRS, CDR2 YFSETQ. V lost 0 bases and J lost 5, with 11 bases in between. This CDR3 is 14 amino acids long. This chain's CDR3 is CASSLGRGGTEAFF. In DNA, the CDR3 is TGCGCCAGCAGCTTGGGACGGGGGGGGACTGAAGCTTTCTTT.